This entry lists 20 T cell receptor beta chains sequenced from one sample in a study of vaccination and CD4 T cells after COVID-19. This sample's treatment: approximately nine-day PBMC culture with coronavirus spike peptide pools or control peptides (ViraFEST assay). Antigen specificity for these receptors is unknown. The Oncomine TCR Beta short-read assay sequenced DNA from cultured CD4+ T cells. TCRdb recomputed calls from the PCR reads with MiXCR, one row per CDR3 protein. The data contain about 17,000 distinct CDR3 sequences, roughly 43% of them seen just once; the ten biggest clones take up approximately 5.3%. The material sequenced was CD4+ T cells from blood, cultured in vitro, taken before SARS-CoV-2 vaccination. Source of these receptors: a human donor who had recovered from COVID-19.

This clonotype turned up a few times. This chain connects TRBV7-9 to TRBJ1-1; 9 nucleotides agree with TRBD1. CDR1 is SEHNR, CDR2 FQNEAQ, per germline (reference sequence). CDR3 size: 13 residues. Unmatched junction bases numbered 4, after V lost 6 bases and J lost 5 bases. Here the CDR3 DNA reads TGTGCCAGCAGGGGGACAGGGAATACTGAAGCTTTCTTT. This encodes CASRGTGNTEAFF.

This clonotype showed up just once. This chain links TRBV6-2 or TRBV6-3 with TRBJ1-1, with no clear D. The CDR3 runs to 14 residues. Between the trimmed V and J ends, which lost 2 bases and 6 bases, there was a span of 13 bases. Looked up from germline, CDR1 is MNHEY and CDR2 is SVGEGT. CDR3 protein: CASSYDTVISEAFF. In nucleotides, the CDR3 is TGTGCCAGCAGTTACGACACAGTAATCTCTGAAGCTTTCTTT.

The chain employs TRBV19 and TRBJ2-5; unclear D gene. Germline V gene sequence: CDR1 LNHDA, CDR2 SQIVND (reference sequence). The CDR3 extends over 14 amino acids. V was clipped by 3 bases and J by 2 bases, with 10 bases between them. The CDR3 here is CASSIPGLQETQYF. In DNA form, the CDR3 reads TGTGCCAGTAGTATCCCAGGTCTACAAGAGACCCAGTACTTC.

This clonotype occurred a few times. The chain couples TRBV7-9 to TRBJ2-2; possible D gene TRBD2, 5 bases. V shed 0 bases and J shed 2 bases, with 10 bases lying between them. The CDR3 has 16 residues. CDR1 is SEHNR and CDR2 is FQNEAQ in the germline V gene (reference sequence). DNA of the CDR3: TGTGCCAGCAGCTTAGCGAGGGCAGTTAACACCGGGGAGCTGTTTTTT. It translates to CASSLARAVNTGELFF.

The chain uses TRBV27 and TRBJ1-5; D is ambiguous. Trimming took off 5 bases at V and 3 bases at J, with 11 bases between the two ends. The CDR3 extends over 14 amino acids. The germline CDR1 and CDR2 sequences are MNHEY and SMNVEV (reference sequence). The DNA of the CDR3 is TGTGCCAGCAGTAAGGGCACAATCAATCAGCCCCAGCATTTT. This sequence encodes CASSKGTINQPQHF.

The V gene is TRBV7-9, the J gene TRBJ2-2; TRBD1 matches at 8 bases. Germline-derived CDR1 and CDR2 are SEHNR and FQNEAQ (reference sequence). The CDR3 has 15 amino acids. The V and J ends lost 7 bases and 6 bases, in that order; junction bases with no gene match: 10. The CDR3 protein is CASKRAAGGPGELFF. The CDR3 region has the DNA TGTGCCAGCAAGAGAGCGGCAGGGGGCCCCGGGGAGCTGTTTTTT.

The chain carries TRBV20-1 and TRBJ2-3; D might be TRBD2 (6 bases). Germline V gene lookup returns CDR1 DFQATT and CDR2 SNEGSKA (reference sequence). V was clipped by 2 bases and J by 0 bases, with 12 bases between them. This CDR3 has 15 amino acids. CDR3 protein: CSARSGLPSTDTQYF. The CDR3 DNA follows: TGCAGTGCTAGATCGGGACTGCCTAGCACAGATACGCAGTATTTT.

This clonotype turned up a few times. V is TRBV20-1 and J is TRBJ1-6; the D is unclear. Germline-derived CDR1 and CDR2 are DFQATT and SNEGSKA (reference sequence). The CDR3 has 14 residues. Trimming left V 2 bases short and J 3 bases short, with 8 bases between. The CDR3 is CSARPAFYNSPLHF. The CDR3 DNA sequence: TGCAGTGCTAGACCCGCTTTCTATAATTCACCCCTCCACTTT.

This clonotype appeared once. The chain links TRBV7-8 to TRBJ1-3; possibly TRBD1 for D (5 bases). Trimming cost V 1 base and J 0 bases, with 7 bases left between them. Germline V gene data show CDR1 as SGHVS and CDR2 as FQNEAQ. The CDR3 runs to 15 residues. DNA of the CDR3: TGTGCCAGCAGCTTAGACGGGACCTCTGGAAACACCATATATTTT. Amino acid sequence: CASSLDGTSGNTIYF.

V usage is TRBV20-1 and J usage is TRBJ2-7; D is perhaps TRBD1 or TRBD2 (6 bases each). Trimming left V 3 bases short and J 0 bases short, with 21 bases between. CDR1 and CDR2 (germline): DFQATT, SNEGSKA (reference sequence). The CDR3 is 17 amino acids. CDR3 residues: CSASKRSGQDSSYEQYF. The CDR3 coding sequence is TGCAGTGCTAGTAAGAGGAGCGGGCAGGACAGCTCCTACGAGCAGTACTTC.

J is TRBJ2-1 and V is TRBV12-3 or TRBV12-4; TRBD2 matches at 13 bases. With 6 bases clipped from V and 5 bases from J, the junction kept 4 bases outside the gene matches. This CDR3 is 15 amino acids long. The CDR3 spells CASSRTSGGDNEQFF. The CDR3 coding sequence is TGTGCCAGCAGCCGAACTAGCGGGGGGGACAATGAGCAGTTCTTC.

The chain uses TRBV6-5 and TRBJ1-2; TRBD1 matches at 8 bases. Germline loops: CDR1 MNHEY, CDR2 SVGAGI. The CDR3 sequence is 13 residues long. Losses at the gene ends were 4 bases for V and 7 bases for J; bases not matched to a gene: 5. CDR3 in DNA: TGTGCCAGCAGTTTAGGACAGGGCTCTGGCTACACCTTC. Protein: CASSLGQGSGYTF.

This rearrangement joins TRBV20-1 to TRBJ2-3; 7 bases are a match to TRBD1. The CDR3 covers 14 residues. V dropped 3 bases and J dropped 6; count of bases not matched to a gene: 9. In germline, CDR1 is DFQATT, CDR2 SNEGSKA (reference sequence). The CDR3 spells CSARDDRAGDTQYF. In DNA, the CDR3 is TGCAGTGCTAGGGATGACAGGGCTGGCGATACGCAGTATTTT.

The rearrangement links TRBV2 to TRBJ1-5, with D unresolved. The germline V gene encodes CDR1 SNHLY and CDR2 FYNNEI. V was cut by 5 bases and J by 5 bases, with 10 bases left in between. There are 13 residues in the CDR3. The CDR3, as DNA: TGTGCCAGCAGTACCGAAACGGATCAGCCCCAGCATTTT. Amino acids: CASSTETDQPQHF.

This rearrangement joins TRBV9 to TRBJ1-6; D gene uncertain. The V and J ends lost 0 bases and 7 bases respectively, with 5 bases between them. The CDR3 length is 13 residues. Per germline, CDR1 SGDLS and CDR2 YYNGEE. CDR3 nucleotide sequence: TGTGCCAGCAGCGTAGCTCTAAATTCACCCCTCCACTTT. Its translation is CASSVALNSPLHF.

The rearrangement uses TRBV7-2 and TRBJ2-7; a possible D gene is TRBD1 (6 bases). This CDR3 has 13 residues. Germline CDR1 reads SGHTA; CDR2 reads FQGNSA. V dropped 2 bases and J dropped 3 bases, with 8 bases sitting between them. The CDR3 coding sequence is TGTGCCAGCAGCTTAAACAGGGTCTACGAGCAGTACTTC. It yields the protein CASSLNRVYEQYF.

J is TRBJ2-5 and V is TRBV5-1, with D perhaps matching TRBD2 (6 bases). Germline V CDR1 and CDR2: SGHRS, YFSETQ. The CDR3 is 15 residues long. V lost 0 bases and J lost 2, with 11 bases in between. The CDR3 region is CASSLVGGVQETQYF. The CDR3 bases are TGCGCCAGCAGCTTGGTGGGAGGTGTTCAAGAGACCCAGTACTTC.

This clonotype appeared a few times. The chain joins TRBV21-1 to TRBJ1-2; TRBD1, as called in the table, went unchecked against the DNA. TRBV21-1 is reported as a pseudogene. CDR3 size: 16 residues. The CDR3 region has the DNA TGTGCCAGCAGCACGTCCTCCAGGGGGCGCCGGTATGGCTACACCTTC. Translation gives CASSTSSRGRRYGYTF.

J is TRBJ1-6 and V is TRBV7-3; D is unresolved. The germline V and J ends were trimmed by 4 bases and 4 bases, with 23 bases remaining between them. The CDR3 consists of 19 residues. CDR1 and CDR2 from the germline V gene are SGHTA and FQGTGA. Written as DNA, the CDR3 is TGTGCCAGCAGCTCCCAAACTAAGGTCAAAACCGGATATAATTCACCCCTCCACTTT. Translation gives CASSSQTKVKTGYNSPLHF.

This clonotype was seen a handful of times. For the CDR3, the DNA is TGTGCCAGCTCACCACTAGGGACACCCCCAAGGCTGTCAGATACGCAGTATTTT. As protein: CASSPLGTPPRLSDTQYF. The chain recombines TRBV18 with TRBJ2-3; perhaps TRBD1 as D (6 bases). The CDR3 sequence is 18 residues long. The V end was cut by 1 base, the J end by 4 bases, with 21 bases between. Per the germline V gene, CDR1 is KGHSH and CDR2 is LQKENI.